A selection of T cell receptor beta chains follows, all from one sample in a study of shared clonotypes between healthy human individuals. Measured with immunoSEQ multiplex PCR; TCRdb has only the in-frame clones, and not every one. This sample has around 2,100,000 clones; about 95% occur once, and the top ten carry 1% to 1.5%. Sequenced material: naive CD8+ T cells sorted from blood. The receptor set was obtained from a man aged 18 to 35 in good health. Each CDR3 is given with its conserved first and last residue. The D gene is left open where the match is weak. Expanded clones are given a class, and other clones once, few, many or no size at all.

TRBD2	.	TRBV6-5	TRBJ2-1	CASSYFTSGVYNEQFF	TGTGCCAGCAGTTATTTCACTAGCGGGGTCTACAATGAGCAGTTCTTC
TRBD2	.	TRBV20-1	TRBJ2-5	CSAGGEETQYF	TGCAGTGCGGGGGGGGAAGAGACCCAGTACTTC
.	once	TRBV27	TRBJ2-3	CASSRGAPFRTLTQYF	TGTGCCAGCAGTAGGGGCGCCCCTTTCAGAACCCTAACGCAGTATTTT
.	.	TRBV27	TRBJ1-3	CASSSSGSSGNTIYF	TGTGCCAGCAGTTCCTCAGGGAGCTCTGGAAACACCATATATTTT
TRBD1	.	TRBV19	TRBJ1-3	CATRDRVASGNTIYF	TGTGCCACCCGGGACAGGGTGGCGTCTGGAAACACCATATATTTT
.	.	TRBV2	TRBJ2-4	CASVDRKNIQYF	TGTGCCAGCGTTGACAGAAAAAACATTCAGTACTTC
.	.	TRBV19	TRBJ2-1	CASSIAGPYNEQFF	TGTGCCAGTAGTATTGCCGGGCCATACAATGAGCAGTTCTTC
.	.	TRBV7-8	TRBJ2-7	CASIRLGGGEQYF	TGTGCCAGCATCAGGCTAGGGGGTGGCGAGCAGTACTTC
.	.	TRBV9	TRBJ1-3	CASSPPEGGGNTIYF	TGTGCCAGCAGCCCTCCAGAGGGGGGGGGAAACACCATATATTTT
TRBD2	.	TRBV11-2	TRBJ2-3	CASSPGRAVTDTQYF	TGTGCCAGCAGCCCAGGGAGGGCGGTTACAGATACGCAGTATTTT
.	.	TRBV6-5	TRBJ1-1	CASSFSAGTEAFF	TGTGCCAGCAGTTTTAGTGCGGGGACTGAAGCTTTCTTT
.	.	TRBV28	TRBJ1-5	CASSPFSNQPQHF	TGTGCCAGCAGTCCCTTTAGCAATCAGCCCCAGCATTTT
.	once	TRBV27	TRBJ2-7	CASSFQGFEQYF	TGTGCCAGCAGTTTCCAGGGGTTCGAGCAGTACTTC
.	.	TRBV2	TRBJ2-3	CASTALNTDTQYF	TGTGCCAGCACCGCTCTAAACACAGATACGCAGTATTTT
.	.	TRBV27	TRBJ1-5	CASSLGGPYNQPQHF	TGTGCCAGCAGTTTGGGGGGGCCATACAATCAGCCCCAGCATTTT
.	.	TRBV5-6	TRBJ2-7	CASSFRDATYEQYF	TGTGCCAGCAGTTTCCGGGACGCAACCTACGAGCAGTACTTC
.	.	TRBV7-9	TRBJ2-7	CASSPLMGTFHEQYF	TGTGCCAGCAGCCCTCTGATGGGGACTTTCCACGAGCAGTACTTC
.	.	TRBV7-2	TRBJ1-5	CASSLARWDQPQHF	TGTGCCAGCAGCTTAGCGAGGTGGGACCAGCCCCAGCATTTT
.	.	TRBV7-2	TRBJ2-5	CASRNTAEGETQYF	TGTGCCAGCAGGAACACAGCAGAAGGAGAGACCCAGTACTTC
.	.	TRBV5-1	TRBJ2-7	CASSLGQSVAYEQYF	TGCGCCAGCAGCTTGGGGCAGAGTGTAGCCTACGAGCAGTACTTC
.	.	TRBV5-1	TRBJ2-3	CASSLAIAGNTDTQYF	TGCGCCAGCAGCTTGGCCATCGCGGGAAACACAGATACGCAGTATTTT
TRBD2	.	TRBV9	TRBJ2-1	CASSVASSGEVFNEQFF	TGTGCCAGCAGCGTAGCGAGTAGCGGGGAGGTGTTCAATGAGCAGTTCTTC
TRBD1	.	TRBV5-1	TRBJ2-7	CASSLGQGRTYEQYF	TGCGCCAGCAGCCTGGGACAGGGGAGAACCTACGAGCAGTACTTC
.	.	TRBV7-9	TRBJ2-7	CASSLTVIHEQYF	TGTGCCAGCAGCTTGACAGTGATCCACGAGCAGTACTTC
.	.	TRBV19	TRBJ2-1	CASSRPGGEQFF	TGTGCCAGTAGTCGACCTGGGGGTGAGCAGTTCTTC
.	.	TRBV4-3	TRBJ2-3	CASSQETKGFTDTQYF	TGCGCCAGCAGCCAAGAGACTAAGGGCTTCACAGATACGCAGTATTTT
TRBD1	.	TRBV4-3	TRBJ2-7	CASSQDPRDRGDEQYF	TGCGCCAGCAGCCAAGATCCCAGGGACAGGGGCGACGAGCAGTACTTC
.	.	TRBV7-2	TRBJ2-1	CASSFGYNEQFF	TGTGCCAGCAGCTTTGGTTACAATGAGCAGTTCTTC
.	.	TRBV27	TRBJ2-3	CASSLTISSTDTQYF	TGTGCCAGCAGTTTGACAATTTCTAGCACAGATACGCAGTATTTT
TRBD1	.	TRBV11-2	TRBJ1-6	CASSPGKGAGNYNSPLHF	TGTGCCAGCAGCCCCGGGAAGGGGGCAGGGAACTATAATTCACCCCTCCACTTT
TRBD2	.	TRBV19	TRBJ2-7	CASSMRGSYEQYF	TGTGCCAGTAGTATGCGGGGGAGCTACGAGCAGTACTTC
TRBD2	few	TRBV4-2	TRBJ2-5	CASSQASGDAQYF	TGTGCCAGCAGCCAAGCCAGCGGGGACGCCCAGTACTTC
.	.	TRBV7-9	TRBJ2-7	CASSKDGSYEQYF	TGTGCCAGCAGCAAGGACGGGTCCTACGAGCAGTACTTC
TRBD1	.	TRBV13	TRBJ2-7	CASSSTGTGPYEQYF	TGTGCCAGCAGCTCGACAGGGACGGGTCCCTACGAGCAGTACTTC
TRBD2	.	TRBV7-6	TRBJ2-7	CASSPSLAGTYEQYF	TGTGCCAGCAGCCCGTCGCTAGCGGGCACCTACGAGCAGTACTTC
TRBD1	.	TRBV2	TRBJ2-7	CASSDPGGNEQYF	TGTGCCAGCAGTGATCCAGGGGGCAACGAGCAGTACTTC
.	.	TRBV9	TRBJ2-3	CASSDFTDTQYF	TGTGCCAGCAGCGATTTTACAGATACGCAGTATTTT
.	.	TRBV7-9	TRBJ1-2	CASSFGRENLAGIFF	TGTGCCAGCAGCTTTGGGAGGGAGAATCTCGCAGGCATATTTTTC
.	once	TRBV5-1	TRBJ2-5	CASSPTYQETQYF	TGCGCCAGCAGTCCAACTTACCAAGAGACCCAGTACTTC
.	.	TRBV13	TRBJ1-2	CASIKRSGLANYGYTF	TGTGCCAGCATCAAGAGGTCGGGGTTAGCTAACTATGGCTACACCTTC
.	.	TRBV29-1	TRBJ1-2	CSVDEGANYGYTF	TGCAGCGTTGATGAGGGGGCTAACTATGGCTACACCTTC
.	.	TRBV7-8	TRBJ1-6	CASSSSGRFSYNSPLHF	TGTGCCAGCAGCTCCTCGGGACGATTCTCCTATAATTCACCCCTCCACTTT
.	.	TRBV30	TRBJ2-7	CAWSVLGTPYYEQYF	TGTGCCTGGAGTGTACTGGGGACACCGTATTACGAGCAGTACTTC
.	.	TRBV7-3	TRBJ1-1	CASSLTRTVNTEAFF	TGTGCCAGCAGCTTAACCCGGACTGTGAACACTGAAGCTTTCTTT
.	.	TRBV4-1	TRBJ2-7	CASSQVVVDYEQYF	TGCGCCAGCAGCCAAGTGGTTGTCGACTACGAGCAGTACTTC
TRBD2	.	TRBV7-2	TRBJ2-1	CASSFHAGELNEQFF	TGTGCCAGCAGCTTTCATGCGGGGGAGCTCAATGAGCAGTTCTTC
.	.	TRBV19	TRBJ2-1	CASSILLGIPDVGNEQFF	TGTGCCAGTAGTATACTGCTGGGGATTCCGGATGTAGGCAATGAGCAGTTCTTC
.	.	TRBV29-1	TRBJ2-3	CSVEGLSTDTQYF	TGCAGCGTGGAGGGACTGAGCACAGATACGCAGTATTTT
.	.	TRBV5-1	TRBJ1-6	CASSPETHYNSPLHF	TGCGCCAGCAGCCCGGAGACCCACTATAATTCACCCCTCCACTTT
.	once	TRBV7-2	TRBJ1-2	CASSQDPNYGYTF	TGTGCCAGCAGCCAGGACCCGAACTATGGCTACACCTTC
.	.	TRBV6-6	TRBJ1-1	CASSYFEGSTEAFF	TGTGCCAGCAGTTATTTCGAGGGTTCCACTGAAGCTTTCTTT
.	.	TRBV7-9	TRBJ1-6	CASSGGHSAPLHF	TGTGCCAGCAGCGGGGGACATTCAGCCCCCCTCCACTTT
.	few	TRBV6-5	TRBJ1-2	CASSMTETYGYTF	TGTGCCAGCAGCATGACAGAGACTTATGGCTACACCTTC
.	.	TRBV5-4	TRBJ1-1	CASSFGGVNTEAFF	TGTGCCAGCAGCTTCGGAGGGGTGAACACTGAAGCTTTCTTT
.	.	TRBV19	TRBJ1-1	CASNLENTEAFF	TGTGCCAGTAATTTGGAGAACACTGAAGCTTTCTTT
.	.	TRBV6-5	TRBJ1-2	CASTPLGSVYGYTF	TGTGCCAGCACCCCTTTGGGCAGCGTATATGGCTACACCTTC
.	.	TRBV27	TRBJ1-2	CASSFQSNYGYTF	TGTGCCAGCAGTTTCCAGAGCAACTATGGCTACACCTTC
TRBD2	.	TRBV5-1	TRBJ2-7	CASSLLPISGRTPYEQYF	TGCGCCAGCAGCTTGTTACCGATTAGCGGGAGGACTCCCTACGAGCAGTACTTC